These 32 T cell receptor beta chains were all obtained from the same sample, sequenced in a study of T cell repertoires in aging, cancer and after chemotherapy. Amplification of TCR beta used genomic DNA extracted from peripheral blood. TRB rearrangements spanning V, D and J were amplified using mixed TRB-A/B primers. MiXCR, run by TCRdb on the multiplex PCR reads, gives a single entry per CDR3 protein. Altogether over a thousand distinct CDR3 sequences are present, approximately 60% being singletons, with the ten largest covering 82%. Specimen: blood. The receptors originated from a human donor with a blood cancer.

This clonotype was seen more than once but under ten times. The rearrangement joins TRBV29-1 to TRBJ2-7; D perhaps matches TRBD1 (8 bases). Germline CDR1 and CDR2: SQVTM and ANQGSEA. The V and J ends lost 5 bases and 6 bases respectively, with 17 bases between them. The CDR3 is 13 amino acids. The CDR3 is CSVLTGGVGEQYF. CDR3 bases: TGCAGCGTTTTAACAGGGGGGGTCGGCGAGCAGTACTTC.

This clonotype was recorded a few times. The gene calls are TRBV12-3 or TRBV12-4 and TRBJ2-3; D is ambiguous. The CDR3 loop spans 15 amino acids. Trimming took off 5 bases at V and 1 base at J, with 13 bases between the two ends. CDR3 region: CASSLPHQGTDTQYF. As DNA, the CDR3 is TGTGCCAGCAGTCTACCTCACCAGGGCACAGATACGCAGTATTTT.

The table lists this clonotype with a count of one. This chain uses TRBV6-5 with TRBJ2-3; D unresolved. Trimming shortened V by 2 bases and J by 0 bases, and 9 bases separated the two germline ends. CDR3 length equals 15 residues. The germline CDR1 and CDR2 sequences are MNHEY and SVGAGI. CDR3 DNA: TGTGCCAGCAGTTACAGGCGGATTAGCACAGATACGCAGTATTTT. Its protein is CASSYRRISTDTQYF.

The CDR3 DNA is TGTGCCAGCAGTTTAGGGGAGACGTCAGATACGCAGTATTTT. Protein: CASSLGETSDTQYF. The chain has TRBV6-5 and TRBJ2-3, with D perhaps assigned TRBD1 or TRBD2 (5 bases each). The CDR3 extends over 14 amino acids. The germline CDR1 and CDR2 sequences are MNHEY and SVGAGI. Trimming removed 4 bases at V and 4 bases at J, with 12 bases between.

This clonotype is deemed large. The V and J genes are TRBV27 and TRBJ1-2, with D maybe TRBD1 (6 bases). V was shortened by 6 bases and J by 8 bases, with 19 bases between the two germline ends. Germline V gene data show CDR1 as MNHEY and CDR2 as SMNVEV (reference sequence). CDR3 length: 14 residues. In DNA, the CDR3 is TGTGCCAGCAGCCCACAACCGACACAGGGAGGCTACACCTTC. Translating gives CASSPQPTQGGYTF.

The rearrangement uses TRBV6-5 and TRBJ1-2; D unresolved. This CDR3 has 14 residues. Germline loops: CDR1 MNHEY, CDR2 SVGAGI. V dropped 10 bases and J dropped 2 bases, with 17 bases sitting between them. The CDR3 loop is CATLRQERNYGYTF. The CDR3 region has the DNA TGTGCCACCCTAAGGCAGGAGAGAAACTATGGCTACACCTTC.

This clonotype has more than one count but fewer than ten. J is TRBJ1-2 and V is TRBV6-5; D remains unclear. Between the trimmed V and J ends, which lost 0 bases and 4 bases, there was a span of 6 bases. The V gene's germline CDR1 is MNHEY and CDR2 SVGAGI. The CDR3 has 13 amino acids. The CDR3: CASSYSIGYGYTF. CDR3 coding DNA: TGTGCCAGCAGTTACTCGATTGGCTATGGCTACACCTTC.

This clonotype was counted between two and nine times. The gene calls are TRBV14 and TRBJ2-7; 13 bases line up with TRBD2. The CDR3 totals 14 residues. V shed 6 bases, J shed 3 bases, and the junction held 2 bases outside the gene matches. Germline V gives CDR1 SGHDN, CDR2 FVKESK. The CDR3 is CASSRLAGGYEQYF. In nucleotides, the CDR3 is TGTGCCAGCAGTCGACTAGCGGGGGGCTACGAGCAGTACTTC.

The CDR3 sequence is CASTPVATNEKLFF. CDR3 in DNA: TGTGCCAGTACTCCCGTGGCAACTAATGAAAAACTGTTTTTT. The J gene is TRBJ1-4, the V gene TRBV19; D ambiguous. V shed 7 bases and J shed 0 bases, with 9 bases lying between them. The germline CDR1 and CDR2 sequences are LNHDA and SQIVND (reference sequence). The CDR3 length is 14 residues.

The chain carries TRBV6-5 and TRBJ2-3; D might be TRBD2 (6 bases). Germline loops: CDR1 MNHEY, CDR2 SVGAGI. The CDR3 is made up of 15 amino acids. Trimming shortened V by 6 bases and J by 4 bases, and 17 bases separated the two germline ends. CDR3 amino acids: CASRAPGVGADTQYF. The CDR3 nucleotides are TGTGCCAGCAGGGCCCCGGGGGTCGGCGCAGATACGCAGTATTTT.

The CDR3 bases are TGTGCCTGGAGCCAAGGGTCTACGAACACCATATATTTT. Its translation: CAWSQGSTNTIYF. The V call is TRBV30, the J call TRBJ1-3; D is undetermined. The V gene's germline CDR1 is GTSNPN and CDR2 SVGIG (reference sequence). The CDR3 is 13 residues long. Trimming cost V 3 bases and J 7 bases, with 13 bases left between them. Variable domain in full (rest from reference TRBV30 and TRBJ1-3): SQTIHQWPATLVQPVGSPLSLECTVEGTSNPNLYWYRQAAGRGLQLLFYSVGIGQISSEVPQNLSASRPQDRQFILSSKKLLLSDSGFYLCAWSQGSTNTIYFGEGSWLTVV.

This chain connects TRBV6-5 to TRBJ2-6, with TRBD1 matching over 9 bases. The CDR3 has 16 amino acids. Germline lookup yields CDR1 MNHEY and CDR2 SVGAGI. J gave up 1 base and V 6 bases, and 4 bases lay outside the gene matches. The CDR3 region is CASSSGTGSGANVLTF. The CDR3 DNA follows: TGTGCCAGCAGCTCCGGGACAGGGTCTGGGGCCAACGTCCTGACTTTC.

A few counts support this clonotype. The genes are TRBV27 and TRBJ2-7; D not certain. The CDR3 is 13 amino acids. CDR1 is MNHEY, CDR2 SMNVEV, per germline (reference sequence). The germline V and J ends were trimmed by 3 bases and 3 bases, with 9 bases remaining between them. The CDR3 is CASSFAKGYEQYF. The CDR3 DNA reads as TGTGCCAGCAGTTTTGCAAAGGGCTACGAGCAGTACTTC.

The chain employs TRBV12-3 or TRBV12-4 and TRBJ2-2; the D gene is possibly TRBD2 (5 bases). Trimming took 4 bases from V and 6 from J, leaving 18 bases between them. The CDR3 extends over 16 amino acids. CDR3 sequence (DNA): TGTGCCAGCAGTTCGGCCCCCCTAGCAAGACCCGGGGAGCTGTTTTTT. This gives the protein CASSSAPLARPGELFF.

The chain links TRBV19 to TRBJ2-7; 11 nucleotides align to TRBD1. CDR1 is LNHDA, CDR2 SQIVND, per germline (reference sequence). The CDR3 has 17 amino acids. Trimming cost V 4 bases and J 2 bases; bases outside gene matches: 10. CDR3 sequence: CASSRGQGAMTTYEQYF. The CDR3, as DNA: TGTGCCAGTAGTAGAGGACAGGGGGCAATGACTACCTACGAGCAGTACTTC.

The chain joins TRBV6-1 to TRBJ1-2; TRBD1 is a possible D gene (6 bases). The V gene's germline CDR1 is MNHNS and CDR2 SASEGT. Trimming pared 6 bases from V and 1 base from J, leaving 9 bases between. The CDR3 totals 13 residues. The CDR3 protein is CASRHRDNYGYTF. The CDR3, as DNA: TGTGCCAGCAGGCACAGGGATAACTATGGCTACACCTTC.

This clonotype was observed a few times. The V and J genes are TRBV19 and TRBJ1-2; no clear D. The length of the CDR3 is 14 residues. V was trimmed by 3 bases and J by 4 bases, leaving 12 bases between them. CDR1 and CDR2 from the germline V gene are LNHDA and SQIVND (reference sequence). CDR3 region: CASSIVASIYGYTF. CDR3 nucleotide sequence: TGTGCCAGTAGTATCGTCGCCAGCATCTATGGCTACACCTTC.

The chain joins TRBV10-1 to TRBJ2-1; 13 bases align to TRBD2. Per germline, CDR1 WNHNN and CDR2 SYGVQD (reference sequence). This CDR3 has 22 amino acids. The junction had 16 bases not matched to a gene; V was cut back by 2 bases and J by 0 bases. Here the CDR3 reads CASSEGSETSGGRSRSYNEQFF. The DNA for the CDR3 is TGCGCCAGCAGTGAGGGTTCCGAGACTAGCGGGGGGCGCAGCCGCTCCTACAATGAGCAGTTCTTC.

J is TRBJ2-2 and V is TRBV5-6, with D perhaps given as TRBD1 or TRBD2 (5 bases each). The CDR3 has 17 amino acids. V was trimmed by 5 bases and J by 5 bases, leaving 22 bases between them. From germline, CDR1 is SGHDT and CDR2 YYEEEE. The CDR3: CASRRGVWQGGTGELFF. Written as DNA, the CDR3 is TGTGCCAGCAGGAGAGGTGTCTGGCAGGGCGGGACCGGGGAGCTGTTTTTT.

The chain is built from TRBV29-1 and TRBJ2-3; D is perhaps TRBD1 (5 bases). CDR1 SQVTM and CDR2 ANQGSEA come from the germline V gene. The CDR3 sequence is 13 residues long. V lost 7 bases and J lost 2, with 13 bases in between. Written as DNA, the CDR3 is TGCAGCGCTGCGCAGGGATTCACAGATACGCAGTATTTT. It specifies CSAAQGFTDTQYF.

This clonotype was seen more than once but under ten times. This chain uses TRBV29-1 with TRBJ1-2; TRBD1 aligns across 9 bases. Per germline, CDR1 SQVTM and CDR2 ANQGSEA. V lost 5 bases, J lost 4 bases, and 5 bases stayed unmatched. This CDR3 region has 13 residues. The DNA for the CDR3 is TGCAGCGTTAGACAGGGGGGAATCTATGGCTACACCTTC. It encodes CSVRQGGIYGYTF.

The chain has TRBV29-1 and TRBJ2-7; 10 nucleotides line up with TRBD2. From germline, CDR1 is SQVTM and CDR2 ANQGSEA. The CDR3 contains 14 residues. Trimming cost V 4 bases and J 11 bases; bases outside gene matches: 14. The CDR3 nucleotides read TGCAGCGTTGTGTATCTAGCGGGAGTTAGCTTTGAGTACTTC. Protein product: CSVVYLAGVSFEYF.

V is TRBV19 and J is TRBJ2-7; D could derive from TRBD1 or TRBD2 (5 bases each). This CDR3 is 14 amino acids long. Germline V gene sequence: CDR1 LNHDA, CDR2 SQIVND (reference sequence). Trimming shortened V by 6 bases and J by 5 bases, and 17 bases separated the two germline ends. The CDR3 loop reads CASSEGRELNEQYF. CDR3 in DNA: TGTGCCAGTAGCGAGGGGCGTGAGTTGAACGAGCAGTACTTC.

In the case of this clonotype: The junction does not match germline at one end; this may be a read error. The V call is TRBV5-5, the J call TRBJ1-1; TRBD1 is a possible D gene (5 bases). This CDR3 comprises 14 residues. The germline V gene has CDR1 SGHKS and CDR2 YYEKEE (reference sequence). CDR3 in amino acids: CASSFAGGNTEAFF. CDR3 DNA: TGCGCCAGCAGCTTTGCCGGGGGGAACACTGAAGCTTTCTTT.

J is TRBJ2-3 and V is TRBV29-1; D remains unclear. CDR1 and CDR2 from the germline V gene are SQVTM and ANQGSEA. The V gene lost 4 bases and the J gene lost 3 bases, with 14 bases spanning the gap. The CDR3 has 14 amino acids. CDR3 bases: TGCAGCGTTGCCCCGAAGGTTACGACAGATACGCAGTATTTT. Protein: CSVAPKVTTDTQYF.

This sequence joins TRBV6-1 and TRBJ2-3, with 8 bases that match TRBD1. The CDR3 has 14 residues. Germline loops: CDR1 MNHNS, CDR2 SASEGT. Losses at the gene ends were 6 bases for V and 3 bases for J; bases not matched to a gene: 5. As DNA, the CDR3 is TGTGCCAGCAGCCCCAGGGGGCCGACAGATACGCAGTATTTT. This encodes CASSPRGPTDTQYF.

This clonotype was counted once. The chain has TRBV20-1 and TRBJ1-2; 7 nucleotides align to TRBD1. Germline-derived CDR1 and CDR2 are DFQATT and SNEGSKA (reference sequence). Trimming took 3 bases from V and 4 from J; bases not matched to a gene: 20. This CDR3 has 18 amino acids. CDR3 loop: CSASLTITPGQVRYGYTF. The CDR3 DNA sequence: TGCAGTGCTAGTTTAACCATCACACCCGGACAGGTCCGCTATGGCTACACCTTC.

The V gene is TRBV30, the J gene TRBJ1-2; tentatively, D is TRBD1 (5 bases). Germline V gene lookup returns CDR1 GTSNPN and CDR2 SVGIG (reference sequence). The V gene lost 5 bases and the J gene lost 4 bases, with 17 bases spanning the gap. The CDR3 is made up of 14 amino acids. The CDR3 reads CAWHMGVKSYGYTF. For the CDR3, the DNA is TGTGCCTGGCATATGGGGGTAAAGAGCTATGGCTACACCTTC.

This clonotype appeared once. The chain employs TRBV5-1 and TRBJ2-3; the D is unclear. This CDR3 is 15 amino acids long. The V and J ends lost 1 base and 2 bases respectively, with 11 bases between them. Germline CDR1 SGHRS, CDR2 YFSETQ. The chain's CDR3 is CASSLSLSYTDTQYF. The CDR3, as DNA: TGCGCCAGCAGCTTGAGTCTTTCCTACACAGATACGCAGTATTTT.

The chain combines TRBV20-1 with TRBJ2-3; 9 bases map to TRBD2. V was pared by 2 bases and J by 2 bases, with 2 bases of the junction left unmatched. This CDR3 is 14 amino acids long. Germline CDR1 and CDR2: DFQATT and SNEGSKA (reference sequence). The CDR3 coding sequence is TGCAGTGCTAGACTAGCGGGGAACACAGATACGCAGTATTTT. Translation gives CSARLAGNTDTQYF.

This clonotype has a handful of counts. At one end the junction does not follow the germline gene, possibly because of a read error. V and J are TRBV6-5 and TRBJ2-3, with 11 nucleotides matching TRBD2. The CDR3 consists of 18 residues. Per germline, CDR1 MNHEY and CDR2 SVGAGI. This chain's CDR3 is CAISALAGVGPSTDTQYF. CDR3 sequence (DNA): TGTGCCATCAGTGCACTAGCGGGAGTGGGTCCTAGCACAGATACGCAGTATTTT.

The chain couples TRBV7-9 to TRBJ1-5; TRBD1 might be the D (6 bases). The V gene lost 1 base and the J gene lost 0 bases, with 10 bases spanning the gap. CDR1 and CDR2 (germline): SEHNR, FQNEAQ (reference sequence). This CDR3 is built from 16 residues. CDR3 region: CASSLVGGNSNQPQHF. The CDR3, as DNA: TGTGCCAGCAGCTTAGTAGGGGGAAATAGCAATCAGCCCCAGCATTTT.